This TCR beta chain is from a study of blood T cell repertoires in COVID-19. For the study at large: COVID-19 samples collected from the United States, Italy and Spain covered acute and convalescent phases. PBMCs, B-cell-depleted T cells, or T cells were the source of the cDNA or gDNA that made up the material.

The authors' processing: Nucleated cell number was recorded as an estimate derived from reference gene primer amplification. Some clones are missing from TCRdb's copy, which holds only in-frame ones; the method was immunoSEQ multiplex PCR. V, J and clone size are taken as reported in that table, and D and trimming were inferred from the DNA itself. The repertoire has fewer than 450,000 clones, 91% of them found once; the top ten carry under 3.5%. This CDR3 region has 14 residues. CDR1 and CDR2 from the germline V gene are SGHVS and FNYEAQ. Trimming took off 1 base at V and 5 bases at J, with 11 bases between the two ends.

This receptor was identified in a woman aged 18-29 years who had recovered from COVID-19. Material: peripheral blood. The chain recombines TRBV7-6 with TRBJ1-1; possible D gene TRBD1, 5 bases. The DNA for the CDR3 is TGTGCCAGCAGCTTAGGGACACTCGATACTGAAGCTTTCTTT. Residues: CASSLGTLDTEAFF.